This T cell receptor beta chain was documented in a study of early T cells in non-severe SARS-CoV-2 infection. Study-wide context: Unpaired chains resulted from sequencing bulk RNA of unsorted whole blood.

Individual cDNA molecules carried attached unique molecular identifiers. TCRdb called the 5' RACE reads again in MiXCR, with one record for every CDR3 protein. The sample yields some 57,000 distinct CDR3 sequences, approximately 10% seen once. In this sample, this clonotype turned up many times. Its specificity is unknown. Study-wide results and limits: The study's VDJdb matching favored anti-spike CD8 responses and missed private and CD4 specificities.

The CDR3 is 14 amino acids. Germline lookup yields CDR1 LNHNV and CDR2 YYDKDF (reference sequence). Unmatched junction bases numbered 11, after V lost 8 bases and J lost 7 bases. The sample was whole blood, taken at baseline. This TCR came from an adult who was a healthcare worker with PCR-confirmed SARS-CoV-2 infection or an uninfected control (not recorded which). This chain links TRBV15 with TRBJ2-1; 7 bases are a match to TRBD1. The CDR3 is CATLGQDLGNEQFF. CDR3 DNA: TGTGCCACCCTCGGACAGGACCTTGGGAATGAGCAGTTCTTC.